This TCR beta chain was obtained from a study of blood T cell repertoires in COVID-19. Seattle patients were enrolled while actively infected and followed longitudinally. This clone was observed a handful of times. In the study's own analysis: Reference gene primer amplification gave estimated nucleated cell counts. The data were produced by immunoSEQ multiplex PCR, yet TCRdb's version contains in-frame clones alone and is incomplete. The V and J calls and clone size were taken over from that table, and D and trimming were inferred from the DNA. The sample includes about 500,000 clones, roughly nine tenths of them seen just once. Germline CDR1 and CDR2: SQVTM and ANQGSEA. Losses at the gene ends were 4 bases for V and 5 bases for J; bases not matched to a gene: 11. The CDR3 has 15 amino acids.

The gene calls are TRBV29-1 and TRBJ1-1; 9 nucleotides match TRBD1. This TCR derives from a woman between 45 and 65 years old with COVID-19, enrolled during active disease. Sequenced material: peripheral blood. The DNA of the CDR3 is TGCAGCGTTGTAGGGGGGACAGGGAGTGGAACTGAAGCTTTCTTT. Protein: CSVVGGTGSGTEAFF. The variable domain in full, with the rest retrieved from reference TRBV29-1 and TRBJ1-1, is SAVISQKPSRDICQRGTSLTIQCQVDSQVTMMFWYRQQPGQSLTLIATANQGSEATYESGFVIDKFPISRPNLTFSTLTVSNMSPEDSSIYLCSVVGGTGSGTEAFFGQGTRLTVV.